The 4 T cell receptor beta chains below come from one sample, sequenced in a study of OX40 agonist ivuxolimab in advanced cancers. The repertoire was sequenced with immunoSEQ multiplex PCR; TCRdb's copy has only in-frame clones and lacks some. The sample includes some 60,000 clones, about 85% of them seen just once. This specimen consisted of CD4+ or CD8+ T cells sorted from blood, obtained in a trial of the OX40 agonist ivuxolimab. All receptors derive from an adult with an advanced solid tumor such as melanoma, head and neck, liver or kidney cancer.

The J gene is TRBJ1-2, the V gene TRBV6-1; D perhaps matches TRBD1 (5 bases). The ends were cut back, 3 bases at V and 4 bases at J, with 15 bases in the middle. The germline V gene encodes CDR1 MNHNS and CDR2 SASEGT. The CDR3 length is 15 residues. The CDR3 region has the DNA TGTGCCAGCAGTGAGGCTCTGGGGGAGGCCTATGGCTACACCTTC. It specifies CASSEALGEAYGYTF.

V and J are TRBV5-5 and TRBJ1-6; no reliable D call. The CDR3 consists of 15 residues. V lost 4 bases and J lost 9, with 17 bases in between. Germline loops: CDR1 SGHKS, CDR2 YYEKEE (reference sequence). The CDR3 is CASSPEDVGSSPLHF. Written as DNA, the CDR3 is TGTGCCAGCAGCCCCGAGGACGTAGGGTCTTCACCCCTCCACTTT.

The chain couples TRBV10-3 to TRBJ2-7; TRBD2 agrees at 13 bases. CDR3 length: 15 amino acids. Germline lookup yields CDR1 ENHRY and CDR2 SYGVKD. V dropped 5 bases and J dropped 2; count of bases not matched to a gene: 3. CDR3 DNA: TGTGCCATCAGTAGGACTAGCGGGGGCACCTACGAGCAGTACTTC. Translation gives CAISRTSGGTYEQYF.

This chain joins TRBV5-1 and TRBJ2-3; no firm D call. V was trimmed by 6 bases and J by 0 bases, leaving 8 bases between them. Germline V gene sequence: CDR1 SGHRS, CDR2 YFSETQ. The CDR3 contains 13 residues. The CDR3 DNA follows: TGCGCCAGCACCGGTTTTAGCACAGATACGCAGTATTTT. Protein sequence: CASTGFSTDTQYF.